The 14 T cell receptor beta chains given below trace back to one sample, sequenced in a study of brain T cells in children with intractable seizures. Data came from immunoSEQ multiplex PCR; TCRdb stores just in-frame clones and leaves some out. The data contain some 64,000 clones, roughly 95% of them seen just once; the ten biggest clones take up approximately 0.37%. Source: peripheral blood, taken at surgery. All receptors come from a boy younger than two with focal cortical dysplasia and intractable seizures.

This clone showed up just once. Other nucleotide sequences from this sample produce the same CDR3. The CDR3 reads CASSLAGGRLETQYF. CDR3 DNA sequence: TGTGCCAGCAGCTTAGCGGGGGGGCGATTGGAGACCCAGTACTTC. V usage is TRBV7-2 and J usage is TRBJ2-5; a weak D match, TRBD2 (7 bases). The CDR3 totals 15 residues. V lost 0 bases to trimming and J lost 5 bases, with 13 bases between them. Per the germline V gene, CDR1 is SGHTA and CDR2 is FQGNSA.

The chain carries TRBV19 and TRBJ2-3; 15 bases align to TRBD2. Germline CDR1 is LNHDA and CDR2 is SQIVND (reference sequence). This CDR3 has 19 amino acids. Trimming took 5 bases from V and 2 from J; bases not matched to a gene: 11. The CDR3 nucleotides read TGTGCCAGTAGTCGGACTAGCGGGAGGGCCAACCTGTTCACAGATACGCAGTATTTT. Encoded protein: CASSRTSGRANLFTDTQYF.

The rearrangement joins TRBV19 to TRBJ1-2; D uncertain. This CDR3 is 15 amino acids long. V lost 4 bases to trimming and J lost 4 bases, with 16 bases between them. The germline V gene has CDR1 LNHDA and CDR2 SQIVND (reference sequence). DNA for the CDR3: TGTGCCAGTAGTACCCGGTCCGGAATCACCTATGGCTACACCTTC. This translates into CASSTRSGITYGYTF. Supplemented by reference TRBV19 and TRBJ1-2, the full variable domain reads DGGITQSPKYLFRKEGQNVTLSCEQNLNHDAMYWYRQDPGQGLRLIYYSQIVNDFQKGDIAEGYSVSREKKESFPLTVTSAQKNPTAFYLCASSTRSGITYGYTFGSGTRLTVV.

The rearrangement uses TRBV6-5 and TRBJ1-5, with a weak D call TRBD1 (6 bases). This CDR3 has 15 residues. V shed 8 bases and J shed 4 bases, with 18 bases lying between them. Per germline, CDR1 MNHEY and CDR2 SVGAGI. The CDR3 is CASQSQGTGNQPQHF. The CDR3 DNA reads TGTGCCAGCCAATCTCAGGGGACGGGAAATCAGCCCCAGCATTTT.

The V call is TRBV6-1, the J call TRBJ2-3; unclear D gene. Germline values: CDR1 MNHNS, CDR2 SASEGT. This CDR3 spans 15 amino acids. Trimming took 5 bases from V and 1 from J, leaving 13 bases between them. The CDR3 nucleotides are TGTGCCAGCAGTCGGACCATAGAGGGCACAGATACGCAGTATTTT. Its protein product is CASSRTIEGTDTQYF.

The J gene is TRBJ1-2, the V gene TRBV19; D may be TRBD1 (5 bases). Per germline, CDR1 LNHDA and CDR2 SQIVND (reference sequence). The CDR3 sequence is 12 residues long. V was clipped by 9 bases and J by 9 bases, with 17 bases between them. In nucleotides, the CDR3 is TGTGCCAGCACCCAGGGCTTTATGCGCTACACCTTC. This sequence encodes CASTQGFMRYTF.

As DNA, the CDR3 is TGTGCCAGCAGCCCAACTCGACGGAGCAATCAGCCCCAGCATTTT. It specifies CASSPTRRSNQPQHF. The chain uses TRBV6-2 or TRBV6-3 and TRBJ1-5; D is ambiguous. This CDR3 has 15 amino acids. V was pared by 6 bases and J by 1 base, with 13 bases between. Germline CDR1 reads MNHEY; CDR2 reads SVGEGT.

The rearrangement links TRBV11-2 to TRBJ1-3; D is perhaps TRBD1 (5 bases). This CDR3 spans 11 amino acids. Germline V lookup: CDR1 SGHAT, CDR2 FQNNGV. Trimming stripped 10 bases from V and 9 bases from J, with 13 bases between. CDR3 nucleotides: TGTGCCAACCTGTCCGGGGGCACCATATATTTT. Translation gives CANLSGGTIYF.

The chain carries TRBV18 and TRBJ2-7, with a tentative D call TRBD1 (7 bases). Per germline, CDR1 KGHSH and CDR2 LQKENI. The CDR3 totals 15 residues. Trimming removed 5 bases from V and 4 bases from J, with 18 bases in between. The CDR3 DNA follows: TGTGCCAGCTCAATTTCAGGGGGGCTTCGGTACGAGCAGTACTTC. It codes for CASSISGGLRYEQYF.

The V gene is TRBV4-1, the J gene TRBJ2-1; 9 nucleotides line up with TRBD1. V gave up 5 bases and J gave up 0 bases; unmatched junction bases: 2. From germline, CDR1 is MGHRA and CDR2 YSYEKL. The CDR3 loop spans 15 amino acids. The CDR3 DNA is TGCGCCAGCAGCTTACAGGGGGCCTCCTACAATGAGCAGTTCTTC. It encodes CASSLQGASYNEQFF.

J is TRBJ2-7 and V is TRBV5-1, with 7 nucleotides matching TRBD1. Germline CDR1 reads SGHRS; CDR2 reads YFSETQ. The CDR3 consists of 13 residues. With 5 bases clipped from V and 7 bases from J, the junction kept 9 bases outside the gene matches. The chain's CDR3 is CASRPGQLEEQYF. CDR3 sequence (DNA): TGCGCCAGCAGACCGGGACAGCTTGAAGAGCAGTACTTC.

CDR3 in DNA: TGTGCCAGCAGAGGCGCGATACAGGGGCCCAATTCACCCCTCCACTTT. Translating it yields CASRGAIQGPNSPLHF. This chain uses TRBV28 with TRBJ1-6, with 7 bases aligning to TRBD1. Germline V gene sequence: CDR1 MDHEN, CDR2 SYDVKM. V lost 6 bases to trimming and J lost 7 bases; unmatched junction nucleotides: 12. This CDR3 contains 16 residues.

This chain links TRBV5-6 with TRBJ2-7; D may correspond to TRBD1 or TRBD2 (5 bases each). Germline V lookup: CDR1 SGHDT, CDR2 YYEEEE. CDR3 size: 14 residues. V was clipped by 1 base and J by 0 bases, with 8 bases between them. The CDR3 DNA reads as TGTGCCAGCAGCTTGTGGGGGAGCTCCTACGAGCAGTACTTC. Its translation: CASSLWGSSYEQYF.

The J gene is TRBJ2-3, the V gene TRBV12-5; 8 bases match TRBD1. Germline CDR1 reads LGHNT; CDR2 reads FRNRAP. The CDR3 extends over 15 amino acids. The V segment lost 6 bases and the J segment 1 base; nucleotides outside the gene matches: 6. DNA for the CDR3: TGTGCTAGTGGCACACAGGGGGAGGGCACAGATACGCAGTATTTT. As protein: CASGTQGEGTDTQYF.